The 10 T cell receptor beta chains below were found in one sample sequenced in a study of T cell responses to AZD1222 COVID-19 vaccine. Profiled with immunoSEQ multiplex PCR; TCRdb holds only in-frame clones, not every one. The top ten clones hold under 20% of a sample with 90,000 to 150,000 clones, around 84% of them seen once. The sequencing used peripheral blood, collected 28 days after the second AZD1222 dose. The receptors originated from an adult who received the AZD1222 COVID-19 vaccine.

The rearrangement joins TRBV5-6 to TRBJ1-2, with D hard to call. This CDR3 contains 13 residues. With 4 bases removed from V and 3 bases from J, the gap between germline ends came to 10 bases. CDR1 and CDR2 (germline): SGHDT, YYEEEE. CDR3 in DNA: TGTGCCAGCAGCCCCGGACGGTACTATGGCTACACCTTC. Residues: CASSPGRYYGYTF.

This chain links TRBV5-1 with TRBJ2-2; no reliable D call. Looked up from germline, CDR1 is SGHRS and CDR2 is YFSETQ. This CDR3 is built from 15 residues. Trimming stripped 1 base from V and 4 bases from J, with 11 bases between. CDR3 sequence (DNA): TGCGCCAGCAGCTTGTATGGTGGTGTCACCGGGGAGCTGTTTTTT. Translated: CASSLYGGVTGELFF. The full variable domain, rest sourced from reference TRBV5-1 and TRBJ2-2, is KAGVTQTPRYLIKTRGQQVTLSCSPISGHRSVSWYQQTPGQGLQFLFEYFSETQRNKGNFPGRFSGRQFSNSRSEMNVSTLELGDSALYLCASSLYGGVTGELFFGEGSRLTVL.

This chain connects TRBV7-2 to TRBJ2-1; no clear D gene. Germline V lookup: CDR1 SGHTA, CDR2 FQGNSA. Trimming took 5 bases from V and 7 from J, leaving 6 bases between them. The CDR3 has 11 residues. CDR3 sequence (DNA): TGTGCCAGCAGCAGTACGAATGAGCAGTTCTTC. Protein: CASSSTNEQFF.

The rearrangement links TRBV9 to TRBJ2-2, with 12 positions matching TRBD2. The germline V gene has CDR1 SGDLS and CDR2 YYNGEE. The CDR3 contains 17 residues. Trimming took 3 bases from V and 2 from J; bases not matched to a gene: 5. The CDR3 loop is CASSATGLAGNTGELFF. CDR3 nucleotides: TGTGCCAGCAGCGCAACGGGACTAGCGGGTAACACCGGGGAGCTGTTTTTT.

The V and J genes are TRBV29-1 and TRBJ1-5; D not resolved. Trimming left V 2 bases short and J 3 bases short, with 8 bases between. Germline V gene data show CDR1 as SQVTM and CDR2 as ANQGSEA. The CDR3 length is 13 residues. This CDR3 reads CSVETAYNQPQHF. The CDR3 DNA reads TGCAGCGTTGAAACCGCCTACAATCAGCCCCAGCATTTT. The full variable domain, with the rest looked up from reference TRBV29-1 and TRBJ1-5, is SAVISQKPSRDICQRGTSLTIQCQVDSQVTMMFWYRQQPGQSLTLIATANQGSEATYESGFVIDKFPISRPNLTFSTLTVSNMSPEDSSIYLCSVETAYNQPQHFGDGTRLSIL.

The chain recombines TRBV7-2 with TRBJ2-7, with 12 nucleotides matching TRBD2. The CDR3 runs 13 residues. The V segment lost 2 bases and the J segment 12 bases; nucleotides outside the gene matches: 5. Germline assignment: CDR1 SGHTA and CDR2 FQGNSA. The CDR3: CASSLWTSGTRYF. CDR3 coding DNA: TGTGCCAGCAGCTTATGGACTAGCGGGACACGGTACTTC.

The chain couples TRBV6-1 to TRBJ2-2; D unresolved. V gave up 2 bases and J gave up 4 bases, with 5 bases separating them. Germline loops: CDR1 MNHNS, CDR2 SASEGT. The CDR3 spans 13 residues. The CDR3 nucleotides read TGTGCCAGCAGTGAATTTCCCACCGGGGAGCTGTTTTTT. This translates into CASSEFPTGELFF.

The table lists this clone with a count of one. The chain is built from TRBV28 and TRBJ2-3, with D perhaps matching TRBD2 (5 bases). Germline V CDR1 and CDR2: MDHEN, SYDVKM. Trimming pared 3 bases from V and 2 bases from J, leaving 12 bases between. This CDR3 is built from 15 residues. CDR3 DNA: TGTGCCAGCAGTTTGGGCAGCGGCCACACAGATACGCAGTATTTT. It yields the protein CASSLGSGHTDTQYF.

This chain links TRBV9 with TRBJ2-1; 8 bases line up with TRBD2. The CDR3 has 17 amino acids. CDR1 is SGDLS, CDR2 YYNGEE, per germline. Losses at the gene ends were 3 bases for V and 1 base for J; bases not matched to a gene: 9. The CDR3, as DNA: TGTGCCAGCAGCGACCCCTTTAGCGGGAATTCCTACAATGAGCAGTTCTTC. It encodes CASSDPFSGNSYNEQFF.

The gene calls are TRBV14 and TRBJ1-1; D gene ambiguous. Looked up from germline, CDR1 is SGHDN and CDR2 is FVKESK. The V and J ends lost 4 bases and 3 bases respectively, with 9 bases between them. There are 13 residues in the CDR3. The CDR3 nucleotides are TGTGCCAGCAGCCTCCGCGGAGACACTGAAGCTTTCTTT. Its protein is CASSLRGDTEAFF.